This TCR beta chain derives from a study of Graves' ophthalmopathy and Graves' hyperthyroidism. Study-level background: Hyperthyroidism qualified as stable when ophthalmopathy did not develop within 18 months of follow-up.

The sample holds a few counts of this clonotype. The target antigen is unknown. Enrollment excluded any patients with other autoimmune diseases, uncontrolled infections, pregnancy or lactation. Amplifying from RNA transcripts, the study obtained TCR beta CDR3 regions. Scientists carried out first-round RT-PCR using HTBI primers and then a second-round multiplex PCR. Each CDR3 protein is one row after TCRdb ran MiXCR on the multiplex PCR reads. Found here are over a million distinct CDR3 sequences, about 38% of them singletons; the top ten hold 8.5% to 14%. General observations from the study: It was with roughly 71% sensitivity and roughly 75% specificity that the model predicted ophthalmopathy progression. Blood also harbored most expanded thyroid clonotypes above 0.001 frequency.

The receptor was derived from an adult man with Graves' hyperthyroidism. Sequencing input: peripheral blood or thyroid tissue (not recorded which).

CDR3 sequence reads: CASSYPRDEQYF. As DNA, the CDR3 is TGTGCCAGCAGTTACCCAAGGGACGAGCAGTACTTC. This chain links TRBV6-5 with TRBJ2-7; D is undetermined. CDR1 is MNHEY and CDR2 is SVGAGI in the germline V gene. The CDR3 sequence is 12 residues long. The V end was cut by 2 bases, the J end by 5 bases, with 7 bases between.